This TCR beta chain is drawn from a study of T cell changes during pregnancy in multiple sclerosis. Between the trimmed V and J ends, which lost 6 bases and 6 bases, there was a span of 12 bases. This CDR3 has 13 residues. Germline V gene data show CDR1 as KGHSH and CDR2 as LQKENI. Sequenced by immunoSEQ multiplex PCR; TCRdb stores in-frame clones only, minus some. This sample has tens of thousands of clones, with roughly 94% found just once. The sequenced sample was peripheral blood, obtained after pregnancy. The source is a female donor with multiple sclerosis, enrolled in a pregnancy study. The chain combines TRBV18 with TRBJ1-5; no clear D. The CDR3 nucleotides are TGTGCCAGCTCGCAACCCCGGGGTCAGCCCCAGCATTTT. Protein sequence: CASSQPRGQPQHF.